This is a list of T cell receptor beta chains from one sample in a study of T cell responses to AZD1222 COVID-19 vaccine. TCRdb keeps only in-frame clones here, not all; method: immunoSEQ multiplex PCR. This table holds 75,000 to 100,000 clones, 85% to 90% found once. The input for sequencing was peripheral blood, taken on day 0 of MenACWY control vaccination. Every receptor here comes from an adult in good health. Both conserved end residues are part of each CDR3. The D gene is left open where the match is weak. A row's size may be missing; if present it is once, few, many or a size class.

clone size: -; V gene: TRBV19; D gene: -; J gene: TRBJ2-7; CDR3 protein: CASSPPGTYEQYF; CDR3 DNA: TGTGCCAGTAGTCCCCCAGGGACCTACGAGCAGTACTTC
clone size: -; V gene: TRBV30; D gene: -; J gene: TRBJ1-5; CDR3 protein: CAWSTPGANQPQHF; CDR3 DNA: TGTGCCTGGAGTACCCCCGGGGCCAATCAGCCCCAGCATTTT
clone size: -; V gene: TRBV4-2; D gene: -; J gene: TRBJ2-3; CDR3 protein: CASSLSPSTDTQYF; CDR3 DNA: TGTGCCAGCAGCCTATCACCTTCCACAGATACGCAGTATTTT
clone size: few; V gene: TRBV28; D gene: TRBD2; J gene: TRBJ2-2; CDR3 protein: CASSLSRWLAGGTAGELFF; CDR3 DNA: TGTGCCAGCAGTTTGAGTCGGTGGCTAGCGGGGGGGACCGCCGGGGAGCTGTTTTTT
clone size: -; V gene: TRBV7-9; D gene: -; J gene: TRBJ2-7; CDR3 protein: CASSPRTASYEQYF; CDR3 DNA: TGTGCCAGCAGCCCGAGGACAGCCTCCTACGAGCAGTACTTC
clone size: -; V gene: TRBV6-6; D gene: TRBD2; J gene: TRBJ2-5; CDR3 protein: CASRPTSGGQETQYF; CDR3 DNA: TGTGCCAGCAGACCGACTAGCGGGGGACAAGAGACCCAGTACTTC
clone size: -; V gene: TRBV4-1; D gene: -; J gene: TRBJ1-6; CDR3 protein: CASSQDWGSPLHF; CDR3 DNA: TGCGCCAGCAGCCAAGATTGGGGTTCACCCCTCCACTTT
clone size: -; V gene: TRBV7-2; D gene: TRBD2; J gene: TRBJ2-1; CDR3 protein: CASTWWGGHNEQFF; CDR3 DNA: TGTGCCAGCACTTGGTGGGGGGGACACAATGAGCAGTTCTTC
clone size: -; V gene: TRBV5-4; D gene: TRBD1; J gene: TRBJ1-2; CDR3 protein: CASSLPGQNYGYTF; CDR3 DNA: TGTGCCAGCAGCTTGCCGGGACAGAACTATGGCTACACCTTC
clone size: -; V gene: TRBV10-3; D gene: -; J gene: TRBJ1-1; CDR3 protein: CAISESAGNTEAFF; CDR3 DNA: TGTGCCATCAGTGAGTCGGCAGGGAACACTGAAGCTTTCTTT
clone size: -; V gene: TRBV28; D gene: -; J gene: TRBJ2-4; CDR3 protein: CASRRGSLKNIQYF; CDR3 DNA: TGTGCCAGCAGACGCGGAAGTCTCAAAAACATTCAGTACTTC
clone size: -; V gene: TRBV5-1; D gene: -; J gene: TRBJ1-6; CDR3 protein: CASRTGTAANSPLHF; CDR3 DNA: TGCGCCAGCAGGACCGGGACGGCGGCAAATTCACCCCTCCACTTT
clone size: -; V gene: TRBV6-1; D gene: -; J gene: TRBJ1-5; CDR3 protein: CASSESPNQPQHF; CDR3 DNA: TGTGCCAGCAGTGAATCACCCAATCAGCCCCAGCATTTT
clone size: -; V gene: TRBV7-7; D gene: -; J gene: TRBJ2-1; CDR3 protein: CASSPGDSLYNEQFF; CDR3 DNA: TGTGCCAGCAGCCCAGGGGATAGCCTTTACAATGAGCAGTTCTTC
clone size: -; V gene: TRBV4-3; D gene: -; J gene: TRBJ2-2; CDR3 protein: CASSQDRNNKLNTGELFF; CDR3 DNA: TGCGCCAGCAGCCAAGATAGGAATAACAAACTTAACACCGGGGAGCTGTTTTTT
clone size: -; V gene: TRBV6-5; D gene: TRBD1; J gene: TRBJ2-7; CDR3 protein: CASSFVGQGSDEQYF; CDR3 DNA: TGTGCCAGCAGTTTTGTGGGACAGGGGTCAGACGAGCAGTACTTC
clone size: -; V gene: TRBV18; D gene: -; J gene: TRBJ1-2; CDR3 protein: CASSPIDYGYTF; CDR3 DNA: TGTGCCAGCTCGCCGATTGACTATGGCTACACCTTC
clone size: -; V gene: TRBV6-1; D gene: TRBD2; J gene: TRBJ2-7; CDR3 protein: CASSEVPRGAGPTYEQYF; CDR3 DNA: TGTGCCAGCAGTGAAGTCCCCCGGGGAGCGGGACCGACCTACGAGCAGTACTTC
clone size: -; V gene: TRBV27; D gene: TRBD1; J gene: TRBJ1-2; CDR3 protein: CASSKQRTGDGYGYTF; CDR3 DNA: TGTGCCAGCAGTAAACAAAGGACAGGGGATGGCTATGGCTACACCTTC
clone size: -; V gene: TRBV11-2; D gene: -; J gene: TRBJ2-1; CDR3 protein: CASSFTGSSYNEQFF; CDR3 DNA: TGTGCCAGCAGCTTCACAGGGAGCAGCTACAATGAGCAGTTCTTC
clone size: -; V gene: TRBV11-2; D gene: TRBD1; J gene: TRBJ2-6; CDR3 protein: CASRNRGSAGANVLTF; CDR3 DNA: TGTGCCAGCAGGAACAGGGGTTCCGCTGGGGCCAACGTCCTGACTTTC
clone size: -; V gene: TRBV2; D gene: TRBD1; J gene: TRBJ1-4; CDR3 protein: CASSEIGTGYEKLFF; CDR3 DNA: TGTGCCAGCAGTGAAATTGGGACAGGGTATGAAAAACTGTTTTTT
clone size: -; V gene: TRBV4-3; D gene: -; J gene: TRBJ1-3; CDR3 protein: CASSVWTGGSGNTIYF; CDR3 DNA: TGCGCCAGCAGCGTATGGACGGGAGGGTCTGGAAACACCATATATTTT
clone size: -; V gene: TRBV19; D gene: -; J gene: TRBJ2-5; CDR3 protein: CASSIDHGSQETQYF; CDR3 DNA: TGTGCCAGTAGTATAGACCACGGGTCTCAAGAGACCCAGTACTTC
clone size: -; V gene: TRBV5-1; D gene: -; J gene: TRBJ1-3; CDR3 protein: CASSLDSGNTIYF; CDR3 DNA: TGCGCCAGCAGCTTGGACTCTGGAAACACCATATATTTT
clone size: -; V gene: TRBV6-6; D gene: TRBD1; J gene: TRBJ1-2; CDR3 protein: CASSYSNVQGGGYTF; CDR3 DNA: TGTGCCAGCAGTTACTCGAACGTACAGGGGGGTGGCTACACCTTC
clone size: -; V gene: TRBV6-5; D gene: -; J gene: TRBJ2-6; CDR3 protein: CASSYGASGANVLTF; CDR3 DNA: TGTGCCAGCAGTTACGGGGCCTCTGGGGCCAACGTCCTGACTTTC
clone size: -; V gene: TRBV6-4; D gene: -; J gene: TRBJ1-5; CDR3 protein: CASSVYSGQPQHF; CDR3 DNA: TGTGCCAGCAGTGTTTACAGCGGCCAGCCCCAGCATTTT
clone size: -; V gene: TRBV7-9; D gene: TRBD1; J gene: TRBJ1-2; CDR3 protein: CASSPDREHGYTF; CDR3 DNA: TGTGCCAGCAGCCCGGACAGGGAGCATGGCTACACCTTC
clone size: -; V gene: TRBV5-4; D gene: TRBD2; J gene: TRBJ2-1; CDR3 protein: CASSLAGVNNEQFF; CDR3 DNA: TGTGCCAGCAGCTTAGCGGGGGTAAACAATGAGCAGTTCTTC
clone size: -; V gene: TRBV21-1; D gene: -; J gene: TRBJ1-6; CDR3 protein: CASSKEETVVNSPLHF; CDR3 DNA: TGTGCCAGCAGCAAAGAAGAAACAGTAGTAAACTCACCCCTCCACTTT
clone size: -; V gene: TRBV3-1/TRBV3-2; D gene: -; J gene: TRBJ1-1; CDR3 protein: CASSQSEAEAFF; CDR3 DNA: TGTGCCAGCAGCCAAAGTGAAGCTGAAGCTTTCTTT